Listed below are T cell receptor beta chains from one sample, sequenced in a study of response to subunit inactivated influenza vaccine. Using its own MiXCR run on the RT-PCR reads, TCRdb lists one record per CDR3 protein. The sample consists of approximately 530,000 distinct CDR3 sequences, 6.5% to 8% of them appearing once. This specimen consisted of PBMCs from blood, obtained less than 30 months after vaccination. The receptors shown here come from a man aged 45 to 75 who received an inactivated influenza vaccine. Both conserved end residues are part of each CDR3. D genes are given only for firm matches. Only some rows state a clone size, as once, few, many or a class for expanded clones.

V,J,size,D,CDR3,DNA
TRBV14,TRBJ2-4,few,-,CASSQRQGRNIQYF,TGTGCCAGCAGCCAAAGGCAGGGAAGAAACATTCAGTACTTC
TRBV5-6,TRBJ1-5,many,-,CASTEQGRGQPQHF,TGTGCCAGCACAGAACAGGGAAGGGGTCAGCCCCAGCATTTT
TRBV20-1,TRBJ2-1,few,TRBD1,CSAGPGQGIWNEQFF,TGCAGTGCTGGGCCGGGACAGGGTATATGGAATGAGCAGTTCTTC
TRBV6-1,TRBJ1-5,-,TRBD1,CASSEAGQGLGTQHF,TGTGCCAGCAGTGAAGCGGGACAGGGTTTGGGGACCCAGCATTTT
TRBV7-8,TRBJ2-3,-,TRBD2,CASSLDRLWAGGVTDTQYF,TGTGCCAGCAGCTTAGACCGTTTGTGGGCGGGGGGGGTCACAGATACGCAGTATTTT
TRBV12-3/TRBV12-4,TRBJ1-1,-,-,CASSLQGVIEAFF,TGTGCCAGCAGTTTACAGGGAGTGATTGAAGCTTTCTTT
TRBV12-3/TRBV12-4,TRBJ2-5,-,-,CASSYGGQETQYF,TGTGCCAGCAGTTACGGGGGACAAGAGACCCAGTACTTC
TRBV4-1,TRBJ2-1,many,-,CASSQALRISEQFF,TGCGCCAGCAGCCAAGCACTCCGTATTAGTGAGCAGTTCTTC
TRBV20-1,TRBJ2-3,many,TRBD2,CSANGGITDTQYF,TGCAGTGCAAACGGGGGGATCACAGATACGCAGTATTTT
TRBV15,TRBJ1-1,few,-,CATSRDLRTEAFF,TGTGCCACCAGCAGAGATCTAAGGACTGAAGCTTTCTTT